These T cell receptor beta chains were read from a single sample in a study of T cells in localized non-small cell lung cancer. Clones were sequenced by immunoSEQ multiplex PCR, and TCRdb holds only the in-frame ones, with some missing. The sample lists approximately 30,000 clones, 80% to 90% seen once, with 2.5% to 3% in the top ten. This specimen consisted of peripheral blood, obtained before any cancer treatment. These receptors all come from a woman between 18 and 50 years old with stage I lung adenocarcinoma. The conserved cysteine and the conserved F or W are not part of the CDR3 here. Fields, in order: V gene, J gene, CDR3 protein.

>TRBV21-1|TRBJ2-4
ASRRLATQRKNIQY
>TRBV15|TRBJ2-1
ATSSQLLAPGANEQF
>TRBV27|TRBJ2-2
ASSLRDGTGELF
>TRBV6-1|TRBJ2-1
ASSFPYNEQF
>TRBV28|TRBJ1-1
ASSDRGTEAF
>TRBV5-6|TRBJ2-4
ASSSLTGGELAKNIQY
>TRBV5-4|TRBJ2-1
ASGPPGRSYNEQF
>TRBV10-3|TRBJ1-2
AISESLTGGYT
>TRBV2|TRBJ1-2
ASSDPRYGYT
>TRBV11-3|TRBJ2-2
ASSLRGGGPGELF
>TRBV7-6|TRBJ2-5
ASSLATSYQETQY
>TRBV19|TRBJ1-5
ASQYGNQPQH
>TRBV29-1|TRBJ1-1
SVRAGTGGTEAF
>TRBV7-2|TRBJ1-1
ASSLGWQLNEAF
>TRBV27|TRBJ1-5
ASSIGGAQPQH
>TRBV6-1|TRBJ1-4
ASSTGGPNEKLF
>TRBV27|TRBJ2-3
ASSLLGESTDTQY
>TRBV11-1|TRBJ2-2
ASRTGTGELF
>TRBV11-3|TRBJ2-1
ASSSRGSGRANFNEQF
>TRBV2|TRBJ2-7
ASSQTYEQY
>TRBV29-1|TRBJ1-3
SVTLGVAGNTIY
>TRBV5-1|TRBJ2-2
ASGNTGELF
>TRBV11-2|TRBJ2-4
ASSLADSKNIQY
>TRBV6-6|TRBJ1-2
ATGPELSKGGYT
>TRBV18|TRBJ2-1
ASSPTFGGLEQF
>TRBV10-3|TRBJ2-6
AISDRTGVSSGANVLT
>TRBV2|TRBJ2-3
ASGLQGEYRDTQY
>TRBV30|TRBJ1-1
AWSLNHPTEAF
>TRBV6-4|TRBJ2-2
ASSTQGATGELF
>TRBV30|TRBJ1-1
AWSPLRTEAF
>TRBV19|TRBJ2-7
ASTRDSSYEQY
>TRBV30|TRBJ1-5
AWRGMGGNQPQH
>TRBV6-5|TRBJ2-4
ASQTSGRGIQY
>TRBV6-5|TRBJ2-1
ASRSTGAGGPPGF
>TRBV2|TRBJ2-4
ASSEALAFLAKNIQY
>TRBV18|TRBJ1-1
ASSPDLGGVTTEAF
>TRBV27|TRBJ2-1
ASFFLLNEQF
>TRBV7-9|TRBJ1-2
ASSPSSWESNYGYT
>TRBV28|TRBJ2-2
ASSPGQGTGELF
>TRBV4-3|TRBJ2-7
ASSQDTSSTYEQY
>TRBV10-3|TRBJ1-2
AISAGDYGYT
>TRBV4-1|TRBJ2-1
ASSRIEQGDEQF
>TRBV9|TRBJ1-2
ASNRPRGGYT
>TRBV28|TRBJ2-2
ASSFGGSNTGELF
>TRBV28|TRBJ1-5
ASSYQGNQPQH
>TRBV9|TRBJ2-1
ASSVDLAGGVGEQF
>TRBV29-1|TRBJ1-2
SVSRGRDGYT
>TRBV6-5|TRBJ2-2
ASSYSRVLNTGELF
>TRBV6-5|TRBJ2-3
ASSQSGRGDTQY
>TRBV14|TRBJ1-2
ASSQWGFYGYT
>TRBV6-5|TRBJ2-1
ASSYLGRGHNNEQF
>TRBV19|TRBJ1-3
ASSTSGTDSSGNTIY
>TRBV7-9|TRBJ2-7
ASSTTWEASGSYEQY
>TRBV18|TRBJ2-5
ASSPGGLETQY
>TRBV4-1|TRBJ2-6
ASSQEFWRYLADHSGANVLT
>TRBV5-4|TRBJ2-3
ASSRSGDTQY
>TRBV13|TRBJ1-5
ASSLGPGSHQPQH